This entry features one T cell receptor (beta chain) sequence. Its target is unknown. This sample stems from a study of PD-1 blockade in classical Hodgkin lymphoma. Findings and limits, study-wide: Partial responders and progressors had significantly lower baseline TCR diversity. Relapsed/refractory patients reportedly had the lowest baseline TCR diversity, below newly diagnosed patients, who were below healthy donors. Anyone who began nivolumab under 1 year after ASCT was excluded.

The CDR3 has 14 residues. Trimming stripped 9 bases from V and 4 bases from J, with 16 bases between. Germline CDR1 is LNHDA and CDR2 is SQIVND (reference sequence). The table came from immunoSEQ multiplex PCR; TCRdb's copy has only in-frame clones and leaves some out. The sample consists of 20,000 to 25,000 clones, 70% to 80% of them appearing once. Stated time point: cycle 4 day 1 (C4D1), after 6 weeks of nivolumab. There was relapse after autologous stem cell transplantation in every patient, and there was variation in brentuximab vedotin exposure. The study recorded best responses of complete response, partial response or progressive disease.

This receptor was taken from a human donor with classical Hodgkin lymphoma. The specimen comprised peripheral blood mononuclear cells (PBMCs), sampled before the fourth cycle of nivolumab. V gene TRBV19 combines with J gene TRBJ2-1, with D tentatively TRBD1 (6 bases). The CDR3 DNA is TGTGCCAGCAGAGCAGGGGTGACTTACAATGAGCAGTTCTTC. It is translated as CASRAGVTYNEQFF.